These 9 T cell receptor beta chains were sequenced from one sample in a study of Tregs in tolerant kidney transplant recipients. Using immunoSEQ multiplex PCR, the repertoire was profiled, and TCRdb retains in-frame clones only, with some absent. The data contain around 16,000 clones, roughly 92% of them singletons. Sequenced sample: CD8+ T cells from blood. These TCRs come from a human donor in good health.

As regards this clone: At one end, the junction sequence differs from germline, possibly due to a read error. The rearrangement joins TRBV11-2 to TRBJ1-1, with D unclear. The CDR3 sequence is 12 residues long. Germline V gives CDR1 SGHAT, CDR2 FQNNGV. The CDR3 sequence is CASSLIPPEAFF. The DNA for the CDR3 is TGTGCCAGCAGCTTAATCCCTCCTGAGGCTTTCTTT.

This rearrangement joins TRBV29-1 to TRBJ1-4, with D maybe TRBD1 (5 bases). V was trimmed by 7 bases and J by 0 bases, leaving 15 bases between them. Per the germline V gene, CDR1 is SQVTM and CDR2 is ANQGSEA. The length of the CDR3 is 15 residues. In DNA form, the CDR3 reads TGCAGCGCAACCGGGACGGACACAACTAATGAAAAACTGTTTTTT. It codes for CSATGTDTTNEKLFF.

CDR3 loop: CASSERVSGELFF. The CDR3 region has the DNA TGTGCCAGCAGTGAAAGGGTGTCCGGGGAGCTGTTTTTT. The chain has TRBV6-1 and TRBJ2-2, with unresolved D. This CDR3 comprises 13 residues. Germline CDR1 reads MNHNS; CDR2 reads SASEGT. V was trimmed by 2 bases and J by 6 bases, leaving 7 bases between them.

This clone was observed a handful of times. This chain uses TRBV19 with TRBJ2-7; D not resolved. V lost 2 bases, J lost 3 bases, and 5 bases lay in between. CDR3 length equals 12 residues. CDR1 and CDR2 from the germline V gene are LNHDA and SQIVND (reference sequence). CDR3 in DNA: TGTGCCAGTAGTATAAATGGCTACGAGCAGTACTTC. This translates into CASSINGYEQYF.

V and J are TRBV9 and TRBJ1-2, with D unresolved. This CDR3 contains 13 residues. Germline loops: CDR1 SGDLS, CDR2 YYNGEE. V dropped 2 bases and J dropped 2 bases, with 7 bases sitting between them. CDR3 sequence (DNA): TGTGCCAGCAGCGTCGAGGACAACTATGGCTACACCTTC. Its translation: CASSVEDNYGYTF.

V gene TRBV19 combines with J gene TRBJ2-1; no clear D. V was shortened by 3 bases and J by 7 bases, with 7 bases between the two germline ends. The V gene's germline CDR1 is LNHDA and CDR2 SQIVND (reference sequence). The CDR3 is made up of 12 amino acids. CDR3 bases: TGTGCCAGTAGTATTGGGATAAATGAGCAGTTCTTC. Translated, it gives CASSIGINEQFF.

The gene calls are TRBV6-4 and TRBJ2-1; 7 nucleotides match TRBD2. With 4 bases clipped from V and 10 bases from J, the junction kept 10 bases outside the gene matches. CDR3 length equals 14 residues. The germline V gene encodes CDR1 MRHNA and CDR2 SNTAGT. The CDR3 nucleotides are TGTGCCAGCAGTGTGGCGGGAGAGGTGCGGGAGCAGTTCTTC. It translates to CASSVAGEVREQFF.

The rearrangement uses TRBV15 and TRBJ1-2; D possibly corresponds to TRBD1 (6 bases). Trimming took 0 bases from V and 8 from J, leaving 19 bases between them. This CDR3 is 16 amino acids long. Germline values: CDR1 LNHNV, CDR2 YYDKDF (reference sequence). CDR3 bases: TGTGCCACCAGCAGAGATCGGGGGGCAGGGGTTGGAGGCTACACCTTC. It is translated as CATSRDRGAGVGGYTF.

The V gene is TRBV27, the J gene TRBJ2-2; 7 bases match TRBD1. This CDR3 region has 13 residues. In germline, CDR1 is MNHEY, CDR2 SMNVEV (reference sequence). The V segment lost 5 bases and the J segment 6 bases; nucleotides outside the gene matches: 3. In DNA, the CDR3 is TGTGCCAGCAGTCCCACAGGGGCCGGGGAGCTGTTTTTT. It specifies CASSPTGAGELFF.